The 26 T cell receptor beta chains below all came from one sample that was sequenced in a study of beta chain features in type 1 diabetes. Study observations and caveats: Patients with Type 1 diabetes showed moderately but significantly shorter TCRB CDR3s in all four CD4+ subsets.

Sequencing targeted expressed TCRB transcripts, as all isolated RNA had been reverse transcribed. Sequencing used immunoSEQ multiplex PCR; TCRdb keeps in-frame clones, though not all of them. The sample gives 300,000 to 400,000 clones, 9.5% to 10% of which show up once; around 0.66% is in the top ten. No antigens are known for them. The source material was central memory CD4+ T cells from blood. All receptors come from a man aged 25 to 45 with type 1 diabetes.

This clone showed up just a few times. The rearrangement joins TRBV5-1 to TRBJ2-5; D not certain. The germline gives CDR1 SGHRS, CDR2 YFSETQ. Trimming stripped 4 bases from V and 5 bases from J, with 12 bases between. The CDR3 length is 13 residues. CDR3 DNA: TGCGCCAGCAGCGATCGAATAGGGGAGACCCAGTACTTC. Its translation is CASSDRIGETQYF.

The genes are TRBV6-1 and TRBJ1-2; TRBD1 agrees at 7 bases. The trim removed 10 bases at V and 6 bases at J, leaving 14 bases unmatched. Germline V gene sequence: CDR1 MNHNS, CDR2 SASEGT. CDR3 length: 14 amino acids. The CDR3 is CAISRNLGQDGYTF. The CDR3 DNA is TGTGCCATCAGCCGTAACCTTGGACAGGATGGCTACACCTTC.

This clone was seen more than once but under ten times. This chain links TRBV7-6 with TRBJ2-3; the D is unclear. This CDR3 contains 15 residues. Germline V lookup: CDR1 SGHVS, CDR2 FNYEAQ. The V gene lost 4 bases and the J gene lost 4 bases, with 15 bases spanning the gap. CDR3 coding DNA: TGTGCCAGCAGCTCCGCTCCGGCCGGGCCAGATACGCAGTATTTT. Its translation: CASSSAPAGPDTQYF.

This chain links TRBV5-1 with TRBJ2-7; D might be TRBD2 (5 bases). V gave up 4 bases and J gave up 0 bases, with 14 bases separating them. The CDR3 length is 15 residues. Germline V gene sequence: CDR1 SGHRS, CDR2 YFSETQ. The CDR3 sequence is CASSPEVGASYEQYF. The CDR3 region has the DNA TGCGCCAGCAGCCCGGAGGTCGGAGCCTCCTACGAGCAGTACTTC. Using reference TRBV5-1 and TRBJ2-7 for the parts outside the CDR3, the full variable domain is KAGVTQTPRYLIKTRGQQVTLSCSPISGHRSVSWYQQTPGQGLQFLFEYFSETQRNKGNFPGRFSGRQFSNSRSEMNVSTLELGDSALYLCASSPEVGASYEQYFGPGTRLTVT.

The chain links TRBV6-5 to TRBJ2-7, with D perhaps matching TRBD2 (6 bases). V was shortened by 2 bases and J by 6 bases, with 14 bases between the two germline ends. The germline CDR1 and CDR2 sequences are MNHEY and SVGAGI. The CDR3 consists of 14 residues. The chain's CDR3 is CASSYARAGREQYF. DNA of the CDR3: TGTGCCAGCAGTTACGCCAGAGCGGGTCGCGAGCAGTACTTC.

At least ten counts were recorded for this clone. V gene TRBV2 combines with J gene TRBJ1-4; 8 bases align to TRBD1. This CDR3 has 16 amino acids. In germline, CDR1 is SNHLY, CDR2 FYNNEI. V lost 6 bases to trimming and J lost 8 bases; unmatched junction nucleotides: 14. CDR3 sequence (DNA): TGTGCCAGCAGGGGACAGGAGGGCCGGGGAGGAGAAAAACTGTTTTTT. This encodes CASRGQEGRGGEKLFF.

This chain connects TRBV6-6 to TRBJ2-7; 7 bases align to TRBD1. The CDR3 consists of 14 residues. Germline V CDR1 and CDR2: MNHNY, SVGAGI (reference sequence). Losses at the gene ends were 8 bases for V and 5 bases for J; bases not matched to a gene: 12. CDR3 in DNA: TGTGCCAGCCAGGGTACAGGGGTTTGGGACGAGCAGTACTTC. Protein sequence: CASQGTGVWDEQYF.

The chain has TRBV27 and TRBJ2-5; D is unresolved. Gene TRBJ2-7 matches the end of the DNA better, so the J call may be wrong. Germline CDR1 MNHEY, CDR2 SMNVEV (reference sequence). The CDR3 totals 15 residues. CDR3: CASSLQLGIGYEQYF. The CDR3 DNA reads TGTGCCAGCAGTTTACAATTGGGGATAGGGTACGAGCAGTACTTC.

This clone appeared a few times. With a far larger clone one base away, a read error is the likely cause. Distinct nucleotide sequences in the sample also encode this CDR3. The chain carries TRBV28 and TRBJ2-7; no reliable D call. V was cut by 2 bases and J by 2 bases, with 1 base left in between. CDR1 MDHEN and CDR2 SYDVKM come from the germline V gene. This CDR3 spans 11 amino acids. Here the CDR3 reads CASSLTYEQYF. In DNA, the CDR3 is TGTGCCAGCAGTTTAACCTACGAGCAGTACTTC.

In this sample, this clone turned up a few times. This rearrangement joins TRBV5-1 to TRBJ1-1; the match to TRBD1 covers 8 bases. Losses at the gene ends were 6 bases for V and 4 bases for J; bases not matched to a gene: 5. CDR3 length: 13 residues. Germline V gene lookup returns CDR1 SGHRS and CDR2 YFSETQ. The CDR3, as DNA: TGCGCCAGCAAAACAGGGGGGAGCACTGAAGCTTTCTTT. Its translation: CASKTGGSTEAFF.

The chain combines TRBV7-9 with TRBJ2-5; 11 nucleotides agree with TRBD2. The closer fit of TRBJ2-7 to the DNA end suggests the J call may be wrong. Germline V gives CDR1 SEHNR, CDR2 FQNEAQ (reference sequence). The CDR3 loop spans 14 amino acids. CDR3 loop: CASSISGRAHEQYF. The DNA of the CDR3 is TGTGCCAGCAGCATTAGCGGGAGGGCCCACGAGCAGTACTTC.

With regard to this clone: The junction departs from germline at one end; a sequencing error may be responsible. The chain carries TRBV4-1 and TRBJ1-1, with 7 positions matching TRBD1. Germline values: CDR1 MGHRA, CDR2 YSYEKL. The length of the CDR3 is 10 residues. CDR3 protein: CATQDREAFF. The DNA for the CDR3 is TGTGCCACCCAGGACAGGGAAGCTTTCTTT.

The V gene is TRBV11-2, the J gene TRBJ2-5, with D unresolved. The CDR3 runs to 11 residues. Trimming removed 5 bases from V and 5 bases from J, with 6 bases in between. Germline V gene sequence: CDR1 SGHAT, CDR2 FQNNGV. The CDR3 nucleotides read TGTGCCAGCAGCCAGCAGGAGACCCAGTACTTC. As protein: CASSQQETQYF.

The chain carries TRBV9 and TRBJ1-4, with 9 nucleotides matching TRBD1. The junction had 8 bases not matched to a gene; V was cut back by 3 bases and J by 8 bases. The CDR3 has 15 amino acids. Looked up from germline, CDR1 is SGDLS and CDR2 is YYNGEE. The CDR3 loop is CASSARTGADEKLFF. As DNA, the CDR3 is TGTGCCAGCAGCGCGCGGACAGGGGCCGACGAAAAACTGTTTTTT.

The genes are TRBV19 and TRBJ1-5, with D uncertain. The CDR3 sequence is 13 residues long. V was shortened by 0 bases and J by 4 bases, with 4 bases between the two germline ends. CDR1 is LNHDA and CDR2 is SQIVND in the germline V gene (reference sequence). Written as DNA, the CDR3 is TGTGCCAGTAGTATAGACCCTAATCAGCCCCAGCATTTT. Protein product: CASSIDPNQPQHF.

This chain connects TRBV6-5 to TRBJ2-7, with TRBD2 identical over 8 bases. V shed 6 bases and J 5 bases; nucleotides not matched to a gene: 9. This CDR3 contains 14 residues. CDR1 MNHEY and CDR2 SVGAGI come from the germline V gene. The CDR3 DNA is TGTGCCAGCAGAATAGCGGGGCGCGTGCACGAGCAGTACTTC. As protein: CASRIAGRVHEQYF.

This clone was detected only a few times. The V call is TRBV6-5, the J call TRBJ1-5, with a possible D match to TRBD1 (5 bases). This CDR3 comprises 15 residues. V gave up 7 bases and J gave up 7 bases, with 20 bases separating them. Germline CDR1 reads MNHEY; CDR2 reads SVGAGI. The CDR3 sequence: CASMPWGGNGQPQHF. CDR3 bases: TGTGCCAGCATGCCCTGGGGGGGTAACGGGCAGCCCCAGCATTTT.

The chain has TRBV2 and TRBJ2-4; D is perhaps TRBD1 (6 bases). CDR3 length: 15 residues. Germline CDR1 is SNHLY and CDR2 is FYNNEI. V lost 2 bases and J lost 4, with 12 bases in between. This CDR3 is CASSETRTVKNIQYF. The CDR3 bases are TGTGCCAGCAGTGAAACCCGGACAGTTAAAAACATTCAGTACTTC.

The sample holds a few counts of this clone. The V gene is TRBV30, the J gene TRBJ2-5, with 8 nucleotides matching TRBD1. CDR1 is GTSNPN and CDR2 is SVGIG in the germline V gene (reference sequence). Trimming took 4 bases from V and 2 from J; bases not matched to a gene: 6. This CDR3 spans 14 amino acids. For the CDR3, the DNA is TGTGCCTGGACTTTCGGGACAGGTCAAGAGACCCAGTACTTC. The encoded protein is CAWTFGTGQETQYF.

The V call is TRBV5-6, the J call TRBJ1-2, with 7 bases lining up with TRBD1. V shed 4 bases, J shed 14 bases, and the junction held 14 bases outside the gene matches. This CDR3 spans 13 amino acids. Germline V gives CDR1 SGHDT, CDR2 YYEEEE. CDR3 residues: CASSANRRTGRTF. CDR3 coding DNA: TGTGCCAGCAGCGCGAACCGGCGGACAGGTAGAACCTTC.

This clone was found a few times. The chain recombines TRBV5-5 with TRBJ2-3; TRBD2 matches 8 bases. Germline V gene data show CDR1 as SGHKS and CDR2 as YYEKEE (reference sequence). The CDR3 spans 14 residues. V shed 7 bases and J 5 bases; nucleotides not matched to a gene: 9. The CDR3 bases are TGTGCCAGCCGGGTCAGCGGGAGACAAGATACGCAGTATTTT. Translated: CASRVSGRQDTQYF.

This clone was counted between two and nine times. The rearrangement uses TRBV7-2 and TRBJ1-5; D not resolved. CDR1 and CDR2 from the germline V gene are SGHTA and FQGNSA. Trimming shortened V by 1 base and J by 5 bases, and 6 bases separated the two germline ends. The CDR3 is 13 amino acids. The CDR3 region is CASSLDLDQPQHF. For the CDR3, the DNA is TGTGCCAGCAGCTTAGATTTAGATCAGCCCCAGCATTTT.

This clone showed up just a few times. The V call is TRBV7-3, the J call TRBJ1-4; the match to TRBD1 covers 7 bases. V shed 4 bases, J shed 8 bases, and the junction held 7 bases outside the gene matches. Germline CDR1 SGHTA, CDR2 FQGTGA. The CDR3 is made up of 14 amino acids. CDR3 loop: CASSSLQGREKLFF. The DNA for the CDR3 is TGTGCCAGCAGCTCTTTACAGGGGCGGGAAAAACTGTTTTTT.

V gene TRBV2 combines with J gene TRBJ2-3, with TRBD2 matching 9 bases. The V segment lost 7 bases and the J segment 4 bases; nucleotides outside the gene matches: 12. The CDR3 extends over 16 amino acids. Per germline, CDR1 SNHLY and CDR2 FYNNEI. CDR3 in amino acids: CASKGLAGSGADTQYF. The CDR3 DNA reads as TGTGCCAGCAAGGGGCTAGCGGGATCTGGGGCAGATACGCAGTATTTT.

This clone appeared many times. CDR3 coding DNA: TGTGCCAGCAGTGGATTACAGGGTGACATTCAGTACTTC. It specifies CASSGLQGDIQYF. The rearrangement uses TRBV9 and TRBJ2-4, with a tentative D call TRBD1 (6 bases). With 5 bases removed from V and 8 bases from J, the gap between germline ends came to 14 bases. The CDR3 extends over 13 amino acids. CDR1 and CDR2 from the germline V gene are SGDLS and YYNGEE.

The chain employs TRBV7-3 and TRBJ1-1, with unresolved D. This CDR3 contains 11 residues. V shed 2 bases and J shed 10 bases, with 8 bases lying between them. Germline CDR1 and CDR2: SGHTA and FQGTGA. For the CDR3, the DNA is TGTGCCAGCAGCTTAGCTGGTGTAGCTTTCTTT. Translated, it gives CASSLAGVAFF.